These 6 T cell receptor beta chains originate from one sample sequenced in a study of T cells after yellow fever vaccination. MiXCR was run by TCRdb on the 5' RACE reads, yielding one entry per CDR3 protein. The sample includes 300,000 or so distinct CDR3 sequences, about 6.6% seen only once; the top ten take 18%. The sequences come from PBMCs, collected around 45 days after the first yellow fever vaccination. The receptors stem from a man between 18 and 35 years old who received the YFV17D yellow fever vaccine.

This clonotype was recorded at least ten times. The chain couples TRBV20-1 to TRBJ1-2; 7 bases line up with TRBD1. CDR1 and CDR2 from the germline V gene are DFQATT and SNEGSKA (reference sequence). Trimming took 5 bases from V and 4 from J; bases not matched to a gene: 7. The CDR3 consists of 13 residues. This CDR3 is CSAGDSTSYGYTF. The CDR3 region has the DNA TGCAGTGCTGGGGACAGTACCAGCTATGGCTACACCTTC.

Only a few counts were recorded for this clonotype. The J gene is TRBJ1-4, the V gene TRBV7-8; D remains unclear. V was trimmed by 0 bases and J by 7 bases, leaving 15 bases between them. CDR1 and CDR2 (germline): SGHVS, FQNEAQ. This CDR3 comprises 16 residues. The CDR3 DNA reads as TGTGCCAGCAGCTTAGCGCCCGCCGATATCGGTGAAAAACTGTTTTTT. Its protein product is CASSLAPADIGEKLFF.

The chain carries TRBV5-1 and TRBJ2-5; possibly TRBD1 or TRBD2 for D (5 bases each). This CDR3 contains 15 residues. The V gene's germline CDR1 is SGHRS and CDR2 YFSETQ. With 0 bases removed from V and 2 bases from J, the gap between germline ends came to 11 bases. CDR3 amino acids: CASSLAPGSQETQYF. The CDR3 DNA reads as TGCGCCAGCAGCTTGGCCCCAGGGAGTCAAGAGACCCAGTACTTC.

This clonotype has a handful of counts. This chain links TRBV5-1 with TRBJ1-1; D uncertain. Germline V lookup: CDR1 SGHRS, CDR2 YFSETQ. V was clipped by 0 bases and J by 4 bases, with 13 bases between them. This CDR3 is 15 amino acids long. CDR3 DNA sequence: TGCGCCAGCAGCTTGGCCGGAGACACTTCCACTGAAGCTTTCTTT. Translation gives CASSLAGDTSTEAFF.

This clonotype was found a few times. V and J are TRBV6-2 or TRBV6-3 and TRBJ2-5, with D unresolved. The ends were cut back, 6 bases at V and 1 base at J, with 24 bases in the middle. Germline V CDR1 and CDR2: MNHEY, SVGEGT. The CDR3 extends over 18 amino acids. The CDR3 region has the DNA TGTGCCAGCAGCCCTAGAAACCCCAAATGGGCCCCCCAAGAGACCCAGTACTTC. Translating gives CASSPRNPKWAPQETQYF.

In its sample, this clonotype was seen a few times. This chain joins TRBV5-1 and TRBJ2-3; 7 bases are a match to TRBD1. With V trimmed by 0 bases and J by 0 bases, 4 bases remained unmatched. CDR1 is SGHRS and CDR2 is YFSETQ in the germline V gene. This CDR3 is 16 amino acids long. CDR3 coding DNA: TGCGCCAGCAGCTTGGCAAGGGGGCCAAGCACAGATACGCAGTATTTT. Translated: CASSLARGPSTDTQYF.